This T cell receptor beta chain appears in the sequencing data of a study of T cells in narcolepsy. Study results and caveats: Same-patient CSF and blood CD4+ T cell clonotypes included HCRT-specific and TRIB2-specific autoreactive ones.

The V and J ends lost 4 bases and 2 bases respectively, with 9 bases between them. Germline CDR1 reads SNHLY; CDR2 reads FYNNEI. CDR3 length equals 13 residues. With regard to this clone: Its target is not known.

Sequenced by immunoSEQ multiplex PCR; TCRdb stores in-frame clones only, minus some. Of roughly 34,000 clones listed, around 80% are singletons. The sequence derives from a human donor with narcolepsy. The specimen sequenced was CD45RA- memory CD4+ T cells from PBMCs. The genes are TRBV2 and TRBJ2-7; D gene unclear. The CDR3 spells CASSGFGPYEQYF. CDR3 sequence (DNA): TGTGCCAGCAGTGGCTTCGGACCCTACGAGCAGTACTTC.